A single sample gave rise to the 11 T cell receptor beta chains below, sequenced in a study of T-cell reconstitution after alpha-beta-depleted transplantation in children. During its preparation, the TCRbeta library received unique molecular identifiers. TCRdb reprocessed the PCR reads via MiXCR and lists one record per CDR3 protein. This table has a few hundred thousand distinct CDR3 sequences, 10% appearing once. This specimen was PBMCs, taken before TCRalphabeta/CD19-depleted stem cell transplant. These receptors were obtained from a boy younger than two with acute myeloid leukemia, due to receive a stem cell transplant.

This clonotype showed up many times. The gene calls are TRBV20-1 and TRBJ2-2; 11 bases align to TRBD2. V lost 6 bases to trimming and J lost 5 bases; unmatched junction nucleotides: 5. Germline loops: CDR1 DFQATT, CDR2 SNEGSKA (reference sequence). The CDR3 contains 14 residues. The CDR3 region is CSAISGGATGELFF. CDR3 DNA: TGCAGTGCCATTAGCGGGGGGGCGACCGGGGAGCTGTTTTTT.

This clonotype has ten or more counts. The chain carries TRBV9 and TRBJ2-5; D assignment may be TRBD1 or TRBD2 (5 bases each). This CDR3 spans 14 amino acids. CDR1 and CDR2 from the germline V gene are SGDLS and YYNGEE. Trimming stripped 3 bases from V and 1 base from J, with 10 bases between. The CDR3 nucleotides read TGTGCCAGCAGCGCCTGGGACGGCCAAGAGACCCAGTACTTC. This codes for CASSAWDGQETQYF. Variable domain in full (rest from reference TRBV9 and TRBJ2-5): DSGVTQTPKHLITATGQRVTLRCSPRSGDLSVYWYQQSLDQGLQFLIQYYNGEERAKGNILERFSAQQFPDLHSELNLSSLELGDSALYFCASSAWDGQETQYFGPGTRLLVL.

This clonotype was seen repeatedly, ten times or more. The V and J genes are TRBV20-1 and TRBJ1-5, with 7 bases matching TRBD1. V shed 2 bases, J shed 5 bases, and the junction held 0 bases outside the gene matches. CDR3 size: 12 residues. Germline CDR1 and CDR2: DFQATT and SNEGSKA (reference sequence). This CDR3 is CSARQGDQPQHF. CDR3 in DNA: TGCAGTGCTAGACAGGGGGATCAGCCCCAGCATTTT.

This clonotype was seen more than once but under ten times. This rearrangement joins TRBV10-3 to TRBJ2-7; 9 bases are shared with TRBD1. Germline trimming cut 10 bases from V and 1 base from J; bases unmatched to any gene: 5. In germline, CDR1 is ENHRY, CDR2 SYGVKD. This CDR3 region has 13 residues. The CDR3 reads CATGTGSSYEQYF. DNA of the CDR3: TGTGCCACTGGGACAGGGAGTTCCTACGAGCAGTACTTC.

This clonotype showed up many times. The chain carries TRBV12-3 or TRBV12-4 and TRBJ1-5, with D maybe TRBD1 (6 bases). The CDR3 extends over 17 amino acids. The V end lost 6 bases, the J end lost 1 base, and 19 bases lay between the germline ends. The CDR3 loop reads CASSRDRFRRSNQPQHF. CDR3 bases: TGTGCCAGCAGCCGAGACAGGTTTCGCAGGAGCAATCAGCCCCAGCATTTT.

The table lists this clonotype with many counts. The chain combines TRBV29-1 with TRBJ2-7; D gene unclear. The V gene's germline CDR1 is SQVTM and CDR2 ANQGSEA. CDR3 size: 12 residues. V dropped 0 bases and J dropped 6 bases, with 9 bases sitting between them. CDR3 amino acids: CSVEDPRREQYF. CDR3 nucleotide sequence: TGCAGCGTTGAAGACCCTAGGCGCGAGCAGTACTTC.

Many counts were recorded for this clonotype. This chain joins TRBV10-2 and TRBJ2-1, with D possibly matching TRBD1 (6 bases). Germline V gene sequence: CDR1 WSHSY, CDR2 SAAADI. This CDR3 contains 13 residues. With 7 bases removed from V and 8 bases from J, the gap between germline ends came to 15 bases. This CDR3 reads CASTRPRGYEQFF. In DNA, the CDR3 is TGCGCCAGCACCCGACCGAGGGGGTATGAGCAGTTCTTC.

The chain employs TRBV10-1 and TRBJ2-1; TRBD2 might be the D (6 bases). The germline V and J ends were trimmed by 11 bases and 7 bases, with 15 bases remaining between them. CDR1 is WNHNN, CDR2 SYGVQD, per germline (reference sequence). The CDR3 totals 12 residues. CDR3 DNA: TGCGCCGCCCGTTCCGGGACTAATGAGCAGTTCTTC. It yields the protein CAARSGTNEQFF.

There are many counts of this clonotype. One junction end disagrees with the germline gene, perhaps due to a read error. The chain recombines TRBV12-3 or TRBV12-4 with TRBJ2-6; no clear D. This CDR3 is built from 14 residues. The CDR3 coding sequence is TGTGCCAGCAGCCGAATCTCTGGGTCCAACGTCCTGACTTTC. It is translated as CASSRISGSNVLTF.

In its sample, this clonotype was seen many times. The chain recombines TRBV29-1 with TRBJ2-5; TRBD2 is a possible D gene (7 bases). V lost 3 bases and J 1 base, leaving 15 bases between the germline ends. CDR3 size: 15 residues. The germline V gene has CDR1 SQVTM and CDR2 ANQGSEA. The CDR3 here is CSVDGGRGAQETQYF. The CDR3 nucleotides read TGCAGCGTTGATGGGGGACGGGGGGCCCAAGAGACCCAGTACTTC.

This clonotype was recorded many times. The rearrangement joins TRBV7-9 to TRBJ2-7, with 11 bases fitting TRBD2. J gave up 4 bases and V 5 bases, and 7 bases lay outside the gene matches. The CDR3 has 15 amino acids. Germline V gives CDR1 SEHNR, CDR2 FQNEAQ (reference sequence). The CDR3 is CASSLIGTSGYEQYF. The CDR3 DNA reads as TGTGCCAGCAGCCTTATCGGGACTAGCGGATACGAGCAGTACTTC. The full variable domain, in which reference TRBV7-9 and TRBJ2-7 provide the parts outside the CDR3, is DTGVSQNPRHKITKRGQNVTFRCDPISEHNRLYWYRQTLGQGPEFLTYFQNEAQLEKSRLLSDRFSAERPKGSFSTLEIQRTEQGDSAMYLCASSLIGTSGYEQYFGPGTRLTVT.